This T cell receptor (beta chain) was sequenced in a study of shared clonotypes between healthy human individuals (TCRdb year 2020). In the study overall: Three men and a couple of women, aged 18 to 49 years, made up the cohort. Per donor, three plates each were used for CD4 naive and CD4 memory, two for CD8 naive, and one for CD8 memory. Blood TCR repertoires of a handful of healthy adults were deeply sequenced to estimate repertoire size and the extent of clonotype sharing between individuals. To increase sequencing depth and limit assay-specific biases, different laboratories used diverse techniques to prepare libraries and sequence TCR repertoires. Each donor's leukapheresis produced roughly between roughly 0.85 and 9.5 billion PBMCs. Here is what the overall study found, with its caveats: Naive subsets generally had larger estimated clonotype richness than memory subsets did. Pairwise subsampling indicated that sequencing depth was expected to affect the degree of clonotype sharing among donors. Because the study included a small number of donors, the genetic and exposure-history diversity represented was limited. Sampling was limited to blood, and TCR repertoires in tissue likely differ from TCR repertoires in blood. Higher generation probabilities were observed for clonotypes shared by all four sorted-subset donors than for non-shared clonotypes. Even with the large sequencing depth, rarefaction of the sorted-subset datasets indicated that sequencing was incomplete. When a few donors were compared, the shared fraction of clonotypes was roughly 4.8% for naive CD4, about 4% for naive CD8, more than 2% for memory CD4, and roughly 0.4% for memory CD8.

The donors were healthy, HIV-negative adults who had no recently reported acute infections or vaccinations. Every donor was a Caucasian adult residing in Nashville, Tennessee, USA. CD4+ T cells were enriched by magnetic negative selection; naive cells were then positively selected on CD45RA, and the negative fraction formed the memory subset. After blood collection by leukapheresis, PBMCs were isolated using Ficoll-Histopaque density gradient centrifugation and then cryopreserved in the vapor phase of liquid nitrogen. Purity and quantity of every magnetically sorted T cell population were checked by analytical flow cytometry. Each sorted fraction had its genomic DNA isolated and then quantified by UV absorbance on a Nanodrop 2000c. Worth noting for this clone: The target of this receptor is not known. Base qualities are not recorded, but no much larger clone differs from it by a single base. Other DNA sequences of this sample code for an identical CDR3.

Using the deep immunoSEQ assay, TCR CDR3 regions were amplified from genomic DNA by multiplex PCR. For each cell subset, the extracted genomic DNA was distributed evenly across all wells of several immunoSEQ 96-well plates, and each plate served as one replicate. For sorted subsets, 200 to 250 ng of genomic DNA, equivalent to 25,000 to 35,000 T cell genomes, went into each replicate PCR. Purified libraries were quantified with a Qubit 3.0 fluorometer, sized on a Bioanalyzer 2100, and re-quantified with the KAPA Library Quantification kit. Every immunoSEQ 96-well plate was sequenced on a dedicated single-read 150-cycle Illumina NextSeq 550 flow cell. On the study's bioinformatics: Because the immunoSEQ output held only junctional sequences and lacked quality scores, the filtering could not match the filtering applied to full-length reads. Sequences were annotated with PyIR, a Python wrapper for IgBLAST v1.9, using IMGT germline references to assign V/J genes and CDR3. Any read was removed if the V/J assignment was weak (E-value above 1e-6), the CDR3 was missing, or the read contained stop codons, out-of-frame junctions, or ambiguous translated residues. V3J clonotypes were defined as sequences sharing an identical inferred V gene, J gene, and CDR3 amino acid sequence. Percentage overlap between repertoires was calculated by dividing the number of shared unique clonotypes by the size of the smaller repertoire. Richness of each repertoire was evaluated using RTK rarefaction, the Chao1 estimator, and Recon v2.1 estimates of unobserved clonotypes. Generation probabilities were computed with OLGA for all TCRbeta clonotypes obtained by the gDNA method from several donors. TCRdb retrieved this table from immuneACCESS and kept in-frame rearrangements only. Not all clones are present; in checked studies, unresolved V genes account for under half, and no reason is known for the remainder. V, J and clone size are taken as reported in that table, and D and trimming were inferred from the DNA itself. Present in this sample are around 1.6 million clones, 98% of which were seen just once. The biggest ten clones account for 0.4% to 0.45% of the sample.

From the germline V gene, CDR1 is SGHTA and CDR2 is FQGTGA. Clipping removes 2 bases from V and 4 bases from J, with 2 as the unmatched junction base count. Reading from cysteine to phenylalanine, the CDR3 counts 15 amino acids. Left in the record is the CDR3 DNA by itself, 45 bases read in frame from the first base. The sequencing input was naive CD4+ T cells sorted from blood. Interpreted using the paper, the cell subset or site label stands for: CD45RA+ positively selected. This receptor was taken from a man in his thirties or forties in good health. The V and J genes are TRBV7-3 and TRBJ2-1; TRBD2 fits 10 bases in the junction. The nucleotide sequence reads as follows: TGTGCCAGCAGCTTATCTAGCGGGAGTTACAATGAGCAGTTCTTC. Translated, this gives CASSLSSGSYNEQFF. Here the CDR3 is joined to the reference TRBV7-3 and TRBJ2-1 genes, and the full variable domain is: GAGVSQTPSNKVTEKGKYVELRCDPISGHTALYWYRQSLGQGPEFLIYFQGTGAADDSGLPNDRFFAVRPEGSVSTLKIQRTERGDSAVYLCASSLSSGSYNEQFFGPGTRLTVL.